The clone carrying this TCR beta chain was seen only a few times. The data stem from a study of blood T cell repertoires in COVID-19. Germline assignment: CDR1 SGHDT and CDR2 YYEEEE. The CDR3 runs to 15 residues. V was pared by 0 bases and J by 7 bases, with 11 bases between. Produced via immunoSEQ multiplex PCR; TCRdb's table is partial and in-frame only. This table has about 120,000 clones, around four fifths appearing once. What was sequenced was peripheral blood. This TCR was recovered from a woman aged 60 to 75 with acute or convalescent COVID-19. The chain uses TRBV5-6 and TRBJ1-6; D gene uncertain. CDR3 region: CASSLEAGTNSPLHF. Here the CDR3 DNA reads TGTGCCAGCAGCTTGGAAGCGGGAACAAATTCACCCCTCCACTTT.